This entry features one TCR beta chain sequence. No antigen is known for it. RNA, once extracted, was reverse transcribed into cDNA for use as the sequencing template. Only in-frame clones appear in the TCRdb table, and some are missing; sequencing was by immunoSEQ multiplex PCR. The repertoire consists of about 150,000 clones, with 47% occurring once and the leading ten covering 6.5% to 7.5%. The CDR3 has 14 residues. Germline V gives CDR1 SGHTA, CDR2 FQGTGA. The germline V and J ends were trimmed by 0 bases and 5 bases, with 8 bases remaining between them. The sample comes from a study of CD8+ T cells in alopecia areata. Notes on the study in general: When scalp samples are sequenced, resident alphabeta T cells of normal skin are also captured. TCRs were shared less clearly across patients than in mice, possibly for HLA-related reasons.

In alopecia areata patients, both lesional scalp punch biopsies and peripheral blood were collected. Source material: CD4+ T cells sorted from blood. V is TRBV7-3 and J is TRBJ2-1, with D possibly TRBD1 on 5 matching bases. This receptor was obtained from a human donor with alopecia areata. The CDR3 DNA reads as TGTGCCAGCAGCTTAACGACAGACAACAATGAGCAGTTCTTC. It codes for CASSLTTDNNEQFF.